This T cell receptor beta chain was identified in a study of metastatic and nonmetastatic thyroid tumors. At the level of the study: The comparison covered peripheral blood and tumor or nodule tissue in malignant and benign thyroid patients.

Losses at the gene ends were 2 bases for V and 6 bases for J; bases not matched to a gene: 12. CDR3 length: 16 residues. Germline CDR1 MNHNS, CDR2 SASEGT. As originally analysed: The study took CDR3 differences across clinicopathological groups and made a distant-metastasis classifier for papillary thyroid cancer from them. TCRdb recomputed clones from the PCR reads via MiXCR. The authors' filters were not applied to this entry. This table holds 40,000 to 50,000 clones, about 4% found once. This clone has a count of ten or more. The antigen remains unidentified. General study points: Malignant thyroid tumors reportedly had TCR beta diversity that was significantly higher than in benign nodules, in blood and tumor.

Prior to thyroid surgery, none of the patients had received any treatment. Sequencing was done on a sample of blood. The source is a female donor with papillary thyroid cancer or a benign thyroid nodule (not recorded which). Some clones in this sample may be carry-over from other donors' samples. This chain connects TRBV6-1 to TRBJ2-7; TRBD1 matches at 8 bases. CDR3 amino acids: CASSELIGQGIAEQYF. The CDR3 DNA follows: TGTGCCAGCAGTGAACTAATAGGACAGGGTATTGCCGAGCAGTACTTC.